This TCR beta chain was profiled in a study of T cell responses to AZD1222 COVID-19 vaccine. Here immunoSEQ multiplex PCR was the method, and the copy in TCRdb shows in-frame clones only, minus some. This table holds 130,000 to 150,000 clones, 91% found once. This clone was detected only once. What it binds is not known. Study outcomes and limitations: After two AZD1222 doses, spike-specific TCR breadth and depth rose versus day 0. Donors were largely white British and mainly female; clonal diversity was possibly underestimated. The reported proportion of spike-specific TCRs targeting unmutated variant regions was nearly half.

In germline, CDR1 is MNHEY, CDR2 SMNVEV (reference sequence). V trimming: 4 bases; J trimming: 6 bases; junction bases outside the gene matches: 7. The CDR3 length is 15 residues. The gene calls are TRBV27 and TRBJ2-7; 12 bases match TRBD1. This receptor was obtained from an adult in good health. Material: peripheral blood, obtained on day 0 of AZD1222 vaccination. The CDR3 reads CASSSTGTGGREQYF. CDR3 in DNA: TGTGCCAGCAGTTCAACCGGGACAGGGGGCCGCGAGCAGTACTTC.